The present TCR beta chain was sequenced within a study of blood T cell repertoires in COVID-19. The overall study: PBMCs, B-cell-depleted T cells, or T cells provided the cDNA or gDNA that made up the material.

In the original workflow: Amplifying reference gene primers gave estimates of nucleated cell counts. Produced via immunoSEQ multiplex PCR; TCRdb's table is partial and in-frame only. The DNA was the basis for D and trimming; V, J and clone size are from that table. The sample carries about 260,000 clones, approximately 88% recorded once. Trimming removed 3 bases at V and 3 bases at J, with 14 bases between. The length of the CDR3 is 14 residues. Germline V lookup: CDR1 SQVTM, CDR2 ANQGSEA. A case of COVID-19 had been met by exposed participants within 2 weeks before study entry. The genes are TRBV29-1 and TRBJ1-2, with TRBD1 as a possible D gene (5 bases). This TCR was recovered from a woman aged 40 to 55 who had been exposed to COVID-19. The sequenced sample consisted of PBMCs or T cells enriched from blood (not recorded which). CDR3 sequence: CSVERQGIYYGYTF. The CDR3 region has the DNA TGCAGCGTTGAGCGGCAGGGTATATACTATGGCTACACCTTC.